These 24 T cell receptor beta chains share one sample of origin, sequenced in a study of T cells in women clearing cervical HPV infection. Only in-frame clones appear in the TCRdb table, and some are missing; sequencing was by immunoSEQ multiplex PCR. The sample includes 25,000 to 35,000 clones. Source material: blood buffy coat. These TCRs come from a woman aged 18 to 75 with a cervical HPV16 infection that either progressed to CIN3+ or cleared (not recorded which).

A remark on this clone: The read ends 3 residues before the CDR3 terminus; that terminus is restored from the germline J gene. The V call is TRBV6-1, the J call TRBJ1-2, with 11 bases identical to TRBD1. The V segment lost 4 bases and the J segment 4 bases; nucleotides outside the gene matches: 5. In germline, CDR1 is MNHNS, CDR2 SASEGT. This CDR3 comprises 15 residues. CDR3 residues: CASSGSGQGVYGYTF. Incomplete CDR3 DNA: TGTGCCAGCAGTGGATCGGGACAGGGGGTCTATGGC.

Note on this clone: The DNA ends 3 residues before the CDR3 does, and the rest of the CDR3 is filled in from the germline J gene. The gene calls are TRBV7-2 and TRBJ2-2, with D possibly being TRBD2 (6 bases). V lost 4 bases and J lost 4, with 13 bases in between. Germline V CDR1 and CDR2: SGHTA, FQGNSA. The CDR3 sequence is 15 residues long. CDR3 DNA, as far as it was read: TGTGCCAGCAGCTCCACCCGGACTATCACCGGGGAG. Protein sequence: CASSSTRTITGE. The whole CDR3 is CASSSTRTITGELFF.

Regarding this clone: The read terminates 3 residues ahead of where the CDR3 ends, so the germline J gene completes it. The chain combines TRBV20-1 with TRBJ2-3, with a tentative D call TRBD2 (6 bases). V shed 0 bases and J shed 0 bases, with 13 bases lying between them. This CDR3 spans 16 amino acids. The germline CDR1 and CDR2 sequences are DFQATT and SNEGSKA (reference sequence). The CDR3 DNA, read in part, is TGCAGTGCTAGAGATTCCCCCGGGACTAGCACAGATACG. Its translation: CSARDSPGTSTDT. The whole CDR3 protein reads CSARDSPGTSTDTQYF.

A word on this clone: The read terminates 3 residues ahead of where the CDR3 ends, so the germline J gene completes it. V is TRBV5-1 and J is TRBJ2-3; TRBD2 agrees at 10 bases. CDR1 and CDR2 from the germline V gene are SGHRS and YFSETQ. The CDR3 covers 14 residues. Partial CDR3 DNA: TGCGCCAGCAGCTCAACTAGCGGGGCCGAGACG. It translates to CASSSTSGAET. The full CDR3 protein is CASSSTSGAETQYF.

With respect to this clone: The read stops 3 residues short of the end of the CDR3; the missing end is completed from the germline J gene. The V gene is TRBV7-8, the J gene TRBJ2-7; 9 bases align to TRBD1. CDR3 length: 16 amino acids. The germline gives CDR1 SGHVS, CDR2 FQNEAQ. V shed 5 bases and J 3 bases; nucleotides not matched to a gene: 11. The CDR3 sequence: CASSLEQGAGGYEQYF. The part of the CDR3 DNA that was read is TGTGCCAGCAGCCTAGAACAGGGGGCAGGGGGCTACGAG.

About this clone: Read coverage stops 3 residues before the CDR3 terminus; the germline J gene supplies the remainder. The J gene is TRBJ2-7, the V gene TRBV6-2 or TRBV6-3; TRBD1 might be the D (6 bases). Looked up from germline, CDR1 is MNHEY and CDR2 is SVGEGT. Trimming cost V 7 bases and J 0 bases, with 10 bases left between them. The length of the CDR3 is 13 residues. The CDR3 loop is CASTLDSSYEQYF. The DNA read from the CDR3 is TGTGCCAGCACCCTGGACAGCTCCTACGAG.

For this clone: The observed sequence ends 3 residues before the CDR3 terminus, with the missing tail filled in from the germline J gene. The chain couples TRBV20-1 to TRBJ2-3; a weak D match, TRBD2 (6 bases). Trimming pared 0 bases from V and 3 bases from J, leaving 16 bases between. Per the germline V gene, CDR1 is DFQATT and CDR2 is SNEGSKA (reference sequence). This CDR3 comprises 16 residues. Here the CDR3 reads CSARDLAGLVTDTQYF. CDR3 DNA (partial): TGCAGTGCTAGAGATCTGGCGGGGCTAGTGACAGATACG.

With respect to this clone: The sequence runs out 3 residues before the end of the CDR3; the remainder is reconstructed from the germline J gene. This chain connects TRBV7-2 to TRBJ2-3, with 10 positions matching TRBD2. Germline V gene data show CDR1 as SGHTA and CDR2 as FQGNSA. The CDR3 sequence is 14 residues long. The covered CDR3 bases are TGTGCCAGCAGCAAGCGGGGGGGCTTAGAGACG. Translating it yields CASSKRGGLET. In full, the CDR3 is CASSKRGGLETQYF. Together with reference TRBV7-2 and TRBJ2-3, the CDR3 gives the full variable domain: GAGVSQSPSNKVTEKGKDVELRCDPISGHTALYWYRQSLGQGLEFLIYFQGNSAPDKSGLPSDRFSAERTGGSVSTLTIQRTQQEDSAVYLCASSKRGGLETQYFGPGTRLTVL.

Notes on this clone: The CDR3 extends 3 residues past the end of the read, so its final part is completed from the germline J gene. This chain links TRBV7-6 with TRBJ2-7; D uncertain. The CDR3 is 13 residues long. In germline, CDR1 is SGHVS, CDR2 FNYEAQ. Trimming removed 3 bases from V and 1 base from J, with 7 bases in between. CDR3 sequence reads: CASSFGPSYEQYF. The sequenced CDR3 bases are TGTGCCAGCAGCTTTGGGCCTTCCTACGAG.

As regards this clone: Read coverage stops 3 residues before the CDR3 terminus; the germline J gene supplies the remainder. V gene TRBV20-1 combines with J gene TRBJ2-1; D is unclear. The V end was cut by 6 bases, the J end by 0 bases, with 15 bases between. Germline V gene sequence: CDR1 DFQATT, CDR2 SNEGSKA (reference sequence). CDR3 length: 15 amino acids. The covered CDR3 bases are TGCAGTGCCCAGTTGTTCACATTCTCCTACAATGAG. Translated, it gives CSAQLFTFSYNE. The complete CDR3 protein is CSAQLFTFSYNEQFF.

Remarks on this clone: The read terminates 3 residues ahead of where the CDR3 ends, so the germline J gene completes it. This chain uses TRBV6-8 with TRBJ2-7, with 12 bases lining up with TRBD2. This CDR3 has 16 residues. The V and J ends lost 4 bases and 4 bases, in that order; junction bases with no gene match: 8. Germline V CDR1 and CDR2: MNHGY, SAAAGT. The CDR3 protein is CASSWQPSGRAYEQYF. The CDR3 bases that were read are TGTGCCAGCAGTTGGCAGCCTAGCGGGAGGGCATACGAG.

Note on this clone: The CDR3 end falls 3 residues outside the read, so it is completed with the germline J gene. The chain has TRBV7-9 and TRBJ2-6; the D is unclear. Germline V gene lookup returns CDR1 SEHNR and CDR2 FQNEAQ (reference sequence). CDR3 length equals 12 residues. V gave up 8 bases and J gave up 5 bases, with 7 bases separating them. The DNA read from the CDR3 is TGTGCCAGCCCTGTCCGGGCCAACGTC. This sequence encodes CASPVRANV. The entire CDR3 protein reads CASPVRANVLTF.

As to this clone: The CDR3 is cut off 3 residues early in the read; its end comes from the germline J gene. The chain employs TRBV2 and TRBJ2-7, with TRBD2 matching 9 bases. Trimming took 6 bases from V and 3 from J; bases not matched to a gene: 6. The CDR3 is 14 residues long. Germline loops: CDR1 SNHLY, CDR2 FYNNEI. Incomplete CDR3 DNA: TGTGCCAGCAGAACCGGGACTAGCAGCTACGAG. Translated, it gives CASRTGTSSYE. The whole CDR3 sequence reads CASRTGTSSYEQYF.

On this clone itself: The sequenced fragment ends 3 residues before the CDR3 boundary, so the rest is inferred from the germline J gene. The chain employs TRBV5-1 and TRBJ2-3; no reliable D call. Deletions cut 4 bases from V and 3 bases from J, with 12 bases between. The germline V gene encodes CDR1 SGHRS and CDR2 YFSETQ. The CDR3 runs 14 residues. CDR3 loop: CASSAFSQTDTQYF. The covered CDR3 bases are TGCGCCAGCAGCGCCTTTTCCCAGACAGATACG.

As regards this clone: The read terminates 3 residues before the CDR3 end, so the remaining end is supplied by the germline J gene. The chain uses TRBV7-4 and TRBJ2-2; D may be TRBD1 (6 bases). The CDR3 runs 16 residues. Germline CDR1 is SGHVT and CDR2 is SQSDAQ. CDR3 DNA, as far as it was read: TGTGCCAGCAGCCCCAGGGGCAACCCGGGAAATGAAAAG. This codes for CASSPRGNPGNEK. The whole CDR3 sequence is CASSPRGNPGNEKLFF.

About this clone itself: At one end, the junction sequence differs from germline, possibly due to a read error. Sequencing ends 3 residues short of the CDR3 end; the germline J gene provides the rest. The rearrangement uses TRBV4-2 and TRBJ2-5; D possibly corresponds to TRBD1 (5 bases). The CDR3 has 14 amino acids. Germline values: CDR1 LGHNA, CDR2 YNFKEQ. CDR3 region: CASSQVDKQETQYF. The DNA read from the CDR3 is TGCGCCAGCAGCCAAGTGGACAAACAAGAGACC.

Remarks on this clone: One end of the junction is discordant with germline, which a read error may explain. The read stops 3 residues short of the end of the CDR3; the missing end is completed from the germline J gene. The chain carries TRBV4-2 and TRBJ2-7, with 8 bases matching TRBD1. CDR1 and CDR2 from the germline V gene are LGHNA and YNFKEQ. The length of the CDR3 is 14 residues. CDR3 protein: CASSHGQGSYEQYF. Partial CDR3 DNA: TGCGCCAGCAGCCACGGACAGGGCTCCTACGAG.

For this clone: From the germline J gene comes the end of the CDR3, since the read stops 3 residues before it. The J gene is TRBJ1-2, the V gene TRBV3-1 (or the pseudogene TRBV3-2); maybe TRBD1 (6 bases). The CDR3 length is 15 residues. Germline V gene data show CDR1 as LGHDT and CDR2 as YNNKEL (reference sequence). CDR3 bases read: TGTGCCAGCAGCCCAGAAGTGGGCAGGGGTTACGGC. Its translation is CASSPEVGRGYG. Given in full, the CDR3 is CASSPEVGRGYGYTF.

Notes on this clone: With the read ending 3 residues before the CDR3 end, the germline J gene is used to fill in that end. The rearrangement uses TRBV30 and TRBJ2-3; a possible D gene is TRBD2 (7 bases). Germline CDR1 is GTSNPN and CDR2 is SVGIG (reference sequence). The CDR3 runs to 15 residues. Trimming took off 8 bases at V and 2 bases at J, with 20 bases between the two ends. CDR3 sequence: CAVDEGGEDTDTQYF. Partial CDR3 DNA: TGTGCCGTCGACGAGGGGGGGGAGGACACAGATACG.

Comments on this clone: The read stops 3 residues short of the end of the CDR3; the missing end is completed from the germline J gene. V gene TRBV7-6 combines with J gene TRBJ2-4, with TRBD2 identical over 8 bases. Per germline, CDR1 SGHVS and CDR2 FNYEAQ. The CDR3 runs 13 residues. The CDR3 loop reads CASSSRGGHGQYF. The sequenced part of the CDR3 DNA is TGTGCCAGCAGCTCCCGGGGGGGCCATGGT.

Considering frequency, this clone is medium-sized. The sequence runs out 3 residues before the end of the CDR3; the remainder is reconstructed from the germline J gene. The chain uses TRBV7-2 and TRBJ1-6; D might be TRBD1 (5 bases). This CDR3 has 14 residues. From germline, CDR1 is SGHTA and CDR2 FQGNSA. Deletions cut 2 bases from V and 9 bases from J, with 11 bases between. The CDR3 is CASSLNQGGSPLHF. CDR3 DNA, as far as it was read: TGTGCCAGCAGCTTAAATCAGGGTGGTTCACCC. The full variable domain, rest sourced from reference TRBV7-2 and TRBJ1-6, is GAGVSQSPSNKVTEKGKDVELRCDPISGHTALYWYRQSLGQGLEFLIYFQGNSAPDKSGLPSDRFSAERTGGSVSTLTIQRTQQEDSAVYLCASSLNQGGSPLHFGNGTRLTVT.

CDR3: CASSRQATNTEAFF. Partial CDR3 DNA: TGTGCCAGCAGCAGACAGGCGACGAACACTGAA. J is TRBJ1-1 and V is TRBV7-2; the D gene is possibly TRBD1 (6 bases). From the germline J gene comes the end of the CDR3, since the read stops 3 residues before it. Germline V gene data show CDR1 as SGHTA and CDR2 as FQGNSA. This CDR3 region has 14 residues. Trimming took 5 bases from V and 1 from J, leaving 11 bases between them.

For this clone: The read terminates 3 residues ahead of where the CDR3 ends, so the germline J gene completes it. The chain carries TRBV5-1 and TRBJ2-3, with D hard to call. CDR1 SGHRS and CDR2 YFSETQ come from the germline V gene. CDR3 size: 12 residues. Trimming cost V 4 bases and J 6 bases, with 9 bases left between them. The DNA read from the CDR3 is TGCGCCAGCAGCCTTCAAGGTGATACG. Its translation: CASSLQGDT. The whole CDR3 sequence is CASSLQGDTQYF.

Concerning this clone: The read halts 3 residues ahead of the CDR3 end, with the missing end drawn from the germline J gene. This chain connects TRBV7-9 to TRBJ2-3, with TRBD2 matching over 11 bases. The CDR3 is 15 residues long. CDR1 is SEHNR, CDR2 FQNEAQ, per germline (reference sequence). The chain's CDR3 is CASSRGLAVGETQYF. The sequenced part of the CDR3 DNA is TGTGCCAGCAGCAGGGGACTAGCGGTGGGAGAGACG.